A single T cell receptor (beta chain) is shown here with its context. Per the study methods: From reference gene primer amplification, estimates of nucleated cell counts were derived. The assay was immunoSEQ multiplex PCR, and TCRdb's table has in-frame clones only and misses some. The V and J calls and clone size were taken over from that table, and D and trimming were inferred from the DNA. The sample lists about 210,000 clones, 84% occurring once. The length of the CDR3 is 15 residues. The source of the sample is a study of blood T cell repertoires in COVID-19. Study information: Researchers got acute and convalescent COVID-19 samples from the United States, Italy and Spain. T cells, B-cell-depleted T cells, or PBMCs supplied cDNA or gDNA.

Sequenced input: peripheral blood. This TCR came from a woman in her forties or fifties with active or convalescent COVID-19. The gene calls are TRBV21-1 and TRBJ2-7; the table calls TRBD2, which could not be checked here. TRBV21-1 is a known pseudogene. The CDR3 region is CASSCLAGGPYEQYF. The CDR3 DNA follows: TGTGCCAGCAGCTGTCTAGCGGGAGGGCCTTACGAGCAGTACTTC.